The source of this T cell receptor (beta chain) is a study of beta chain features in type 1 diabetes. The study, taken as a whole, reports: Here, the possible influence of HLA type (on TCRB rearrangement) remained unresolved.

Expressed TCRB transcripts were sequenced because the isolated RNA had all been reverse transcribed beforehand. Using immunoSEQ multiplex PCR, the repertoire was profiled, and TCRdb retains in-frame clones only, with some absent. The table has 110,000 to 150,000 clones, 9.2% seen once. In total, each donor contributed a single heparinised blood draw that averaged around 110 mL. Central memory, naive, regulatory and stem cell-like memory CD4+ cells were sorted by CD45RO/CCR7/CD25/CD127/CD95/CD27. This clone has just a few counts. Its antigen is as yet unknown. Sequencing was carried out using central memory CD4+ T cells from blood. The sequence derives from a man aged 18 to 30 in good health.

CDR3 sequence reads: CASSRDSGGTDTQYF. The DNA for the CDR3 is TGCGCCAGCAGCCGAGATAGCGGGGGCACAGATACGCAGTATTTT. The V and J genes are TRBV4-3 and TRBJ2-3, with TRBD2 matching over 8 bases. V lost 4 bases, J lost 1 base, and 4 bases stayed unmatched. This CDR3 is built from 15 residues. The germline V gene has CDR1 LGHNA and CDR2 YSLEER.